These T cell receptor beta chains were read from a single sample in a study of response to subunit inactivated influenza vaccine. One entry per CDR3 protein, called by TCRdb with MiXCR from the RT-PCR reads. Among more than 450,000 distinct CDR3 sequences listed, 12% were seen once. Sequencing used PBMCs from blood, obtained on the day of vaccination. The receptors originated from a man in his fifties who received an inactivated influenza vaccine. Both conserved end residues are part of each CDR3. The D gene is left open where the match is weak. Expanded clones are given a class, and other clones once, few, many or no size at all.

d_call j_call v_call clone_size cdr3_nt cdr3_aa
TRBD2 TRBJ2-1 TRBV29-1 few TGCAGCGTTGAGGCCCCCGGGTTTACTAGCGGGGCCGAGCAGTTCTTC CSVEAPGFTSGAEQFF
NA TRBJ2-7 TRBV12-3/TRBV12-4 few TGTGCCAGCAGTTTAGGGGGTAGCGGCAACTACGAGCAGTACTTC CASSLGGSGNYEQYF
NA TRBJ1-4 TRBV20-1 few TGCAGTGCTAGCAGGGTTTCTAATGAAAAACTGTTTTTT CSASRVSNEKLFF
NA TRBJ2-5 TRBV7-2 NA TGTGCCAGCAGCCTGCGGTCAGCGGTCCACCGAGAGACCCAGTACTTC CASSLRSAVHRETQYF
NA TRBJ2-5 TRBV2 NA TGTGCCAGTGACGGAGGGGGGGCCGGACGGACCCAGTACTTC CASDGGGAGRTQYF
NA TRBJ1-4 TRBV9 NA TGTGCCAGCAGCCCAGGCGTGGCTAATGAAAAACTGTTTTTT CASSPGVANEKLFF
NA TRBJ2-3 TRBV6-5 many TGTGCCAGCAGTTACTCAGGCAGGTCCACAGATACGCAGTATTTT CASSYSGRSTDTQYF
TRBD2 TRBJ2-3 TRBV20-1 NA TGCAGTGCTAGACGGGAGGGAGGGACAGATACGCAGTATTTT CSARREGGTDTQYF
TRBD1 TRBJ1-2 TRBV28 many TGTGCCAGCAGTCGGGGACAGGGAGGCTATGGCTACACCTTC CASSRGQGGYGYTF
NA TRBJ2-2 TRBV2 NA TGTGCCAGCAGTGAAGCGCTTCTGAGACGGAGCCAGGCCGGGGAGCTGTTTTTT CASSEALLRRSQAGELFF
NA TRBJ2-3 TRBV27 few TGTGCCAGCAGTTTATCGTTCCAGGCGCAAGATACGCAGTATTTT CASSLSFQAQDTQYF
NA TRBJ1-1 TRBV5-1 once TGCGCCAGCAGCTTGGCCGTAGGGGTCGCGACTGAAGCTTTCTTT CASSLAVGVATEAFF
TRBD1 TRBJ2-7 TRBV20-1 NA TGCAGTGCTCACGATAACAGGGGGCTCAACGAGCAGTACTTC CSAHDNRGLNEQYF
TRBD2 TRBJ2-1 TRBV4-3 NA TGCGCCAGCAGCCAGGCCGACGGGACTACCCAGGGTCTCCATGAGCAGTTCTTC CASSQADGTTQGLHEQFF
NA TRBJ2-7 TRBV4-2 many TGTGCCAGCAGCCAATTGAGGATAGAGGGAGACTCCTACGAGCAGTACTTC CASSQLRIEGDSYEQYF
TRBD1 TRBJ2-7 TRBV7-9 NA TGTGCCAGCAGCTTAAAGGGACAGGGAAGCGAGCAGTACTTC CASSLKGQGSEQYF
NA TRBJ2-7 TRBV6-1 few TGTGCCAGCAGTCAACGACGAGCCTCCTACGAGCAGTACTTC CASSQRRASYEQYF
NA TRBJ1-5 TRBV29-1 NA TGCAGCGTTTCTACCCAGGGGAATCAGCCCCAGCATTTT CSVSTQGNQPQHF
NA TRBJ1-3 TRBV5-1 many TGCGCCAGCAGCTGGTCCTCTGGAAACACCATATATTTT CASSWSSGNTIYF
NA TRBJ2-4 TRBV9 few TGTGCCAGCAGCGTAGGGTGGGGCTCCAAAAACATTCAGTACTTC CASSVGWGSKNIQYF
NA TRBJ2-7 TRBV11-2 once TGTGCCAGCAGCTTAGACGTGGGGCCCTACGAGCAGTACTTC CASSLDVGPYEQYF
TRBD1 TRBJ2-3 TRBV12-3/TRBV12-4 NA TGTGCCAGCAGACCCCAAACAGGGGGCCCCACAGATACGCAGTATTTT CASRPQTGGPTDTQYF
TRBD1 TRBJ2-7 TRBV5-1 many TGCGCCAGCAGCTTGGTCGGACAGGGGCTCGGGGAGCAGTACTTC CASSLVGQGLGEQYF
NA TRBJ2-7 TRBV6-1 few TGTGCCAGCAGTAGACAGGGAGGGTTCGAGCAGTACTTC CASSRQGGFEQYF
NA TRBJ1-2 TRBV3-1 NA TGTGCCAGCAGCCAACCTGGAGTGAATGGCTACACCTTC CASSQPGVNGYTF
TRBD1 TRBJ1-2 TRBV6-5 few TGTGCCAGCAGTTACTCTGCCGGGACAGGGATAGATGGCTACACCTTC CASSYSAGTGIDGYTF
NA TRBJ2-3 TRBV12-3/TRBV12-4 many TGTGCCAGCAGTTTGGAATCGCGCACAGATACGCAGTATTTT CASSLESRTDTQYF
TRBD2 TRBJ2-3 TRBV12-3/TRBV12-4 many TGTGCCAGCAGTTCCGGGACTAGCGGAGATACGCAGTATTTT CASSSGTSGDTQYF
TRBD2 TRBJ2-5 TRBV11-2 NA TGTGCCAGCAGCTTAGATGGGGTTCTAGCGGGGAGATCAGAGACCCAGTACTTC CASSLDGVLAGRSETQYF
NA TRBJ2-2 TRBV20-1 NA TGCAGTGCTGAGACACTAGCGAACACCGGGGAGCTGTTTTTT CSAETLANTGELFF
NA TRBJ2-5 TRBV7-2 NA TGTGCCAGCAGCTTAACCCGCGACTTGAAAGAGACCCAGTACTTC CASSLTRDLKETQYF
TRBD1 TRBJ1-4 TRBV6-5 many TGTGCCAGCAGTTCCTCGGGACAGGTGTACAAACTGTTTTTT CASSSSGQVYKLFF
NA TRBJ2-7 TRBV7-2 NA TGTGCCAGCAGCTTAGCCCTTGGGGGCGGCTACGAGCAGTACTTC CASSLALGGGYEQYF
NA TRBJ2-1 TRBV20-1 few TGCAGTGCTGTTTTATCCGGCTCCTACAATGAGCAGTTCTTC CSAVLSGSYNEQFF
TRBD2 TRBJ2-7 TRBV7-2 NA TGTGCCAGCAGCTTTCTAGCGGGAGAGGGTGAGCAGTACTTC CASSFLAGEGEQYF
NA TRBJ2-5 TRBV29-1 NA TGCAGCGTTCGCGGCTACGATGGAGGGGAGACCCAGTACTTC CSVRGYDGGETQYF
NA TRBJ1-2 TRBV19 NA TGTGCCAGTAGTACCACTGGGACGTCCGATACCGCTAACTATGGCTACACCTTC CASSTTGTSDTANYGYTF